A selection of T cell receptor beta chains follows, all from one sample in a study of T cell changes during pregnancy in multiple sclerosis. Some clones are missing from TCRdb's copy, which holds only in-frame ones; the method was immunoSEQ multiplex PCR. The sample records tens of thousands of clones, 89% being singletons. The material was peripheral blood, obtained after pregnancy. All receptors come from a female donor with multiple sclerosis, enrolled in a pregnancy study. The conserved cysteine and the conserved F or W are not part of the CDR3 here.

TRBV2	13	TRBJ1-2	ASRETFGWGRGYT
TRBV6-4	12	TRBJ1-2	ASSDGQGVYGYT
TRBV15	14	TRBJ2-3	ATSRHSGGGTDTQY
TRBV15	11	TRBJ2-7	ATSSRTGNEQY
TRBV5-4	14	TRBJ2-2	ASSLRPTGATGELF
TRBV29-1	11	TRBJ1-1	SVDSGEGSEAF
TRBV7-9	13	TRBJ2-3	ASSLERGATDTQY
TRBV4-1	14	TRBJ1-6	ASSQPDRARNSPLH
TRBV27	14	TRBJ2-2	ASSFRAGLYTGELF
TRBV10-3	14	TRBJ1-5	AISDAPTGQNQPQH
TRBV5-1	14	TRBJ2-6	ASSLDTGSGANVLT
TRBV7-9	11	TRBJ2-2	ASSLTGVGELF
TRBV7-9	10	TRBJ2-1	ASSLSTGVQF
TRBV6-5	13	TRBJ2-3	ASSLTGTGTDTQY
TRBV7-2	12	TRBJ1-2	ASSLAPGVYGYT
TRBV5-1	13	TRBJ1-6	ASSLGQGNNSPLH
TRBV14	12	TRBJ2-2	ASSHDYYTGELF
TRBV7-3	13	TRBJ1-2	ASSLTGSSDPGYT
TRBV7-2	13	TRBJ2-7	ASSIALSGGAEQY
TRBV5-1	9	TRBJ1-2	ASSLNGGYT
TRBV5-1	11	TRBJ2-1	ASSGGSYNEQF
TRBV30	15	TRBJ1-4	AWSVGRVSGVGEKLF
TRBV4-1	15	TRBJ1-6	ASSQETQAGEGSPLH
TRBV7-6	12	TRBJ2-7	ASSYGTSFYEQY
TRBV7-6	10	TRBJ1-3	ASSLVGNTIY
TRBV28	11	TRBJ2-1	ASSLGGFGEQF
TRBV5-1	14	TRBJ2-7	ASSLVGEAPSYEQY
TRBV7-8	12	TRBJ2-5	ASSPGTIRETQY
TRBV7-2	12	TRBJ2-5	ASSPPSGGGTQY
TRBV11-3	14	TRBJ2-3	ASSPRTRSNTDTQY
TRBV5-4	15	TRBJ2-5	ASSLNLGPSGAKTQY
TRBV5-1	13	TRBJ2-7	ASSLVAGGNYEQY
TRBV4-3	13	TRBJ2-1	ASSQGVVRGVEQF
TRBV9	11	TRBJ1-2	ASSVTGGVGYT
TRBV2	13	TRBJ2-1	ASSETGSSYNEQF
TRBV19	13	TRBJ2-7	ASSISGAVAYEQY
TRBV27	12	TRBJ1-3	ASSVGSVGNTIY
TRBV2	10	TRBJ2-1	ASSPYHNEQF
TRBV5-1	14	TRBJ1-5	ASSLGGQGGNQPQH
TRBV11-2	14	TRBJ1-2	ASSSGQGVNPFGYT
TRBV30	15	TRBJ1-6	AWSHDSRGSYNSPLH